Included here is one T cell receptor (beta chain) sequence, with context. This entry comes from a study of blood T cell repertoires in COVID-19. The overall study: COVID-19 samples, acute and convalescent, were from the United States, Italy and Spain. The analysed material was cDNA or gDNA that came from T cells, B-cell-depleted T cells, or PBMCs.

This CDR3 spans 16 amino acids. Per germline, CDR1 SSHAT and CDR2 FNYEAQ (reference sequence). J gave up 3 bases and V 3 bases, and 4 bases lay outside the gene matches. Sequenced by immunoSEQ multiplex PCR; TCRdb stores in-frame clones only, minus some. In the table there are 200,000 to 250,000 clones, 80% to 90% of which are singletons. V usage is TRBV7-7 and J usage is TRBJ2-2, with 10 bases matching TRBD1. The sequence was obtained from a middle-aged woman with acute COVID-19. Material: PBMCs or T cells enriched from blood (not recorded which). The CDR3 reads CASSFGGTGDTGELFF. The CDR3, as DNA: TGTGCCAGCAGCTTTGGGGGGACAGGGGACACCGGGGAGCTGTTTTTT.